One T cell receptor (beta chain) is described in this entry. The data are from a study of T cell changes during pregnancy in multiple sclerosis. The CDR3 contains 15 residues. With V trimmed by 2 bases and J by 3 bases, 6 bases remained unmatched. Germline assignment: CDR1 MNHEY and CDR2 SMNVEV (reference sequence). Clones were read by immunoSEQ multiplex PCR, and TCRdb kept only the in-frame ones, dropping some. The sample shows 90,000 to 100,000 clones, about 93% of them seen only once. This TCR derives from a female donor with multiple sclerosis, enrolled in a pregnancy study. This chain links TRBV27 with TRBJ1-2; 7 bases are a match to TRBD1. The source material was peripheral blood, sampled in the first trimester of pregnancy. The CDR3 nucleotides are TGTGCCAGCAGTTTACGGGCAGGGGGTCACTATGGCTACACCTTC. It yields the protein CASSLRAGGHYGYTF.